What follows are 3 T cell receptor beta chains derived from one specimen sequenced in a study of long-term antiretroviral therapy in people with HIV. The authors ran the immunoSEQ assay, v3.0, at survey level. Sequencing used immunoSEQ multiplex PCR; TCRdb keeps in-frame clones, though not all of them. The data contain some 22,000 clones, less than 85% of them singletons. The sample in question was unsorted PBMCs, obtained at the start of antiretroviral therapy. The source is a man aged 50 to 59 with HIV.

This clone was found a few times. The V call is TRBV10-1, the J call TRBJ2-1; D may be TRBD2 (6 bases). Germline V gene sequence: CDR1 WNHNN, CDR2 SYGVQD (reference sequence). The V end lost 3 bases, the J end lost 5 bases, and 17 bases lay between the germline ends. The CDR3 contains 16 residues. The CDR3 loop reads CASSDESGSPHNEQFF. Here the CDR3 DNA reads TGCGCCAGCAGTGACGAATCCGGGAGCCCTCACAATGAGCAGTTCTTC.

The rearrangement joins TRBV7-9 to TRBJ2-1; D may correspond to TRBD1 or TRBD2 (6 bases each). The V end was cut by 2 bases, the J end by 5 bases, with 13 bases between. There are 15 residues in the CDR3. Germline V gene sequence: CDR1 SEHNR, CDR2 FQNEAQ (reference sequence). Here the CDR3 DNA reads TGTGCCAGCAGCTTAACAGGAGGGGGTAACAATGAGCAGTTCTTC. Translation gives CASSLTGGGNNEQFF.

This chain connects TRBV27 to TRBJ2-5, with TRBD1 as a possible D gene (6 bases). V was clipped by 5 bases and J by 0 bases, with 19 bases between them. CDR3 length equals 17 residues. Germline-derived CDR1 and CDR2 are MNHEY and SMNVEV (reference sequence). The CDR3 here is CASSPLGSRGYQETQYF. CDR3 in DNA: TGTGCCAGCAGTCCCTTAGGGTCCAGGGGATACCAAGAGACCCAGTACTTC.